This T cell receptor beta chain is drawn from a study of cytomegalovirus exposure and HLA in healthy donors. Study-wide background: Researchers previously reported finding fewer than 120 million unique TCR beta sequences from about 170 million T cells. Early released data had about 80 million unique TCRs, all coming from HLA-typed donors.

Notes on this clone: No antigen is known for it.

The PCR was carried out with 60 Vbeta primers and 13 Jbeta primers. Assay: immunoSEQ multiplex PCR; the TCRdb copy retains only in-frame clones and omits some. The table records about 120,000 clones, less than 90% of them present only once. The V end lost 5 bases, the J end lost 6 bases, and 11 bases lay between the germline ends. From germline, CDR1 is SGHDN and CDR2 FVKESK. This CDR3 region has 12 residues. Study-wide points: Most TCRs appeared rarely, but some public TCRs recurred in many donors.

Sequencing input: PBMCs. The genes are TRBV14 and TRBJ2-7, with D possibly TRBD2 on 6 matching bases. This TCR was sampled from a man aged 18 to 35 in good health and CMV-seropositive. The CDR3 sequence: CASSGGRIEQYF. The CDR3 nucleotides read TGTGCCAGCAGCGGGGGGAGGATCGAGCAGTACTTC. Filled out from reference TRBV14 and TRBJ2-7, the complete variable domain reads EAGVTQFPSHSVIEKGQTVTLRCDPISGHDNLYWYRRVMGKEIKFLLHFVKESKQDESGMPNNRFLAERTGGTYSTLKVQPAELEDSGVYFCASSGGRIEQYFGPGTRLTVT.